Each of the 10 T cell receptor beta chains below was sequenced from the same sample in a study of spatial heterogeneity in lung cancer. Time point: blood at routine non-recurrence follow-up after resection. TCRdb processed the 5' RACE reads anew with MiXCR; each CDR3 protein has one entry. The sample contains roughly 18,000 distinct CDR3 sequences, under 10% of which appear only once. This specimen was PBMCs, taken at follow-up. These receptors were collected from a male donor with early-stage non-small cell lung cancer.

This clonotype was detected ten times or more. This chain joins TRBV28 and TRBJ2-7; tentatively, D is TRBD1 or TRBD2 (7 bases each). CDR3 length: 13 amino acids. Germline values: CDR1 MDHEN, CDR2 SYDVKM. CDR3 residues: CVTTRGGTYEQYF. The CDR3 DNA sequence: TGTGTAACTACCAGGGGGGGAACCTACGAGCAGTACTTC.

The chain employs TRBV6-2 or TRBV6-3 and TRBJ2-7; TRBD2 matches 8 bases. This CDR3 has 16 residues. J lost 1 base, V lost 2 bases, and 7 bases had no gene match. CDR1 and CDR2 from the germline V gene are MNHEY and SVGEGT. The CDR3 DNA reads TGTGCCAGCAGTTACGGTCTGTCGGGGGGGTCCTACGAGCAGTACTTC. This sequence encodes CASSYGLSGGSYEQYF.

The chain employs TRBV9 and TRBJ1-6, with 7 bases lining up with TRBD1. CDR1 SGDLS and CDR2 YYNGEE come from the germline V gene. Trimming took 4 bases from V and 6 from J; bases not matched to a gene: 4. The CDR3 extends over 14 amino acids. The CDR3 loop is CASSTGTANSPLHF. The CDR3 coding sequence is TGTGCCAGCAGCACCGGGACAGCTAATTCACCCCTCCACTTT. The full variable domain, its missing parts supplied by reference TRBV9 and TRBJ1-6, is DSGVTQTPKHLITATGQRVTLRCSPRSGDLSVYWYQQSLDQGLQFLIQYYNGEERAKGNILERFSAQQFPDLHSELNLSSLELGDSALYFCASSTGTANSPLHFGNGTRLTVT.

This clonotype was observed at least ten times. V gene TRBV5-8 combines with J gene TRBJ1-1; perhaps TRBD1 as D (5 bases). This CDR3 contains 13 residues. The V gene's germline CDR1 is SGHTS and CDR2 YDEGEE. The V end was cut by 4 bases, the J end by 5 bases, with 12 bases between. CDR3 DNA: TGTGCCAGCAGCCGTCGTTGGGGGACTGAAGCTTTCTTT. As protein: CASSRRWGTEAFF.

In this sample, this clonotype turned up once. CDR3 sequence (DNA): TGTGCCAGCAGCGGAGACGGGAGCACAGATACGCAGTATTTT. Translation gives CASSGDGSTDTQYF. The chain is built from TRBV9 and TRBJ2-3; D call uncertain. The CDR3 loop spans 14 amino acids. From germline, CDR1 is SGDLS and CDR2 YYNGEE. V lost 3 bases to trimming and J lost 0 bases, with 8 bases between them.

The CDR3 region is CASSQDRRTEQYF. For the CDR3, the DNA is TGTGCCAGCAGCCAAGATAGAAGGACAGAGCAGTACTTC. The chain combines TRBV14 with TRBJ2-7, with D maybe TRBD1 (5 bases). The CDR3 is 13 residues long. CDR1 SGHDN and CDR2 FVKESK come from the germline V gene. V shed 0 bases and J shed 7 bases, with 10 bases lying between them.

The rearrangement links TRBV2 to TRBJ2-5, with D possibly being TRBD1 or TRBD2 (6 bases each). V lost 5 bases and J 2 bases, leaving 15 bases between the germline ends. The CDR3 consists of 15 residues. Germline CDR1 and CDR2: SNHLY and FYNNEI. CDR3 sequence: CASSPLGGLQETQYF. CDR3 sequence (DNA): TGTGCCAGCAGTCCCTTGGGGGGCCTACAAGAGACCCAGTACTTC.

Many counts were recorded for this clonotype. V usage is TRBV18 and J usage is TRBJ2-7; D is unresolved. This CDR3 contains 15 residues. Trimming cost V 6 bases and J 2 bases, with 17 bases left between them. The germline V gene has CDR1 KGHSH and CDR2 LQKENI. The CDR3 spells CASSRILTSTYEQYF. In DNA, the CDR3 is TGTGCCAGCTCTCGCATCTTGACGTCGACCTACGAGCAGTACTTC.

This clonotype was seen at least ten times. The V and J genes are TRBV11-2 and TRBJ2-7, with 8 bases lining up with TRBD1. Trimming removed 4 bases from V and 2 bases from J; junction bases left unmatched: 7. CDR3 length: 15 amino acids. Looked up from germline, CDR1 is SGHAT and CDR2 is FQNNGV. The CDR3 reads CASSSNRDRTYEQYF. CDR3 nucleotides: TGTGCCAGCAGCTCTAACCGGGACAGGACCTACGAGCAGTACTTC.

Of note for this clonotype: The junction departs from the called germline gene at one end, perhaps through a read error. The rearrangement uses TRBV3-1 and TRBJ2-1; D might be TRBD2 (5 bases). The CDR3 contains 16 residues. CDR1 is LGHDT and CDR2 is YNNKEL in the germline V gene (reference sequence). In nucleotides, the CDR3 is TGTACCAGCAGCCAAGCGACTACCGCCCTTTACAATGAGCAGTTCTTC. This gives the protein CTSSQATTALYNEQFF.